This T cell receptor beta chain came from a study of siplizumab effects on memory and regulatory T cells. About 9.5 x 10^4 TCR templates underwent assay in each sample. Using immunoSEQ multiplex PCR, the repertoire was profiled, and TCRdb retains in-frame clones only, with some absent. In the table there are 55,000 to 65,000 clones, just over 95% of which are singletons. Germline V gene lookup returns CDR1 SQVTM and CDR2 ANQGSEA. CDR3 size: 14 residues. V dropped 5 bases and J dropped 6; count of bases not matched to a gene: 8. Concerning this clone itself: Its antigen is as yet unknown.

The study took three donor pairs, and their unstimulated naive, memory, effector memory and TEMRA subsets were sequenced. General observations from the study: Siplizumab led to significantly less abundant alloreactive sequences that could be traced back to unstimulated CD4+ memory cells. Naive T cells seemed more diverse than memory cells; they also seemed major alloresponse contributors.

This chain joins TRBV29-1 and TRBJ2-7; 12 positions agree with TRBD2. The origin of this receptor is a human donor in good health. The sequenced sample consisted of naive CD8+ T cells sorted from blood. CDR3 in amino acids: CSVITAGLAGEQYF. CDR3 coding DNA: TGCAGCGTTATAACTGCGGGACTAGCGGGCGAGCAGTACTTC.